This TCR beta chain was captured in a study of T-cell memory formation after mild COVID-19. TCRdb re-called the 5' RACE reads with MiXCR, one entry per CDR3 protein. This table holds about 150,000 distinct CDR3 sequences, around a third found once. The V gene end was trimmed by 3 bases and the J gene end by 0 bases; junction bases not matched to a gene: 2. Per germline, CDR1 LNHDA and CDR2 SQIVND (reference sequence). The CDR3 sequence is 15 residues long. This rearrangement joins TRBV19 to TRBJ1-5; 7 bases agree with TRBD1. The sequenced sample was PBMCs or a T cell subset sorted from them (not recorded which). The sequence came from an adult woman who had mild COVID-19 (a few samples of this study predate the infection). Cell type and time point are not known. CDR3 region: CASSMTGNSNQPQHF. The DNA for the CDR3 is TGTGCCAGTAGTATGACAGGGAATAGCAATCAGCCCCAGCATTTT.